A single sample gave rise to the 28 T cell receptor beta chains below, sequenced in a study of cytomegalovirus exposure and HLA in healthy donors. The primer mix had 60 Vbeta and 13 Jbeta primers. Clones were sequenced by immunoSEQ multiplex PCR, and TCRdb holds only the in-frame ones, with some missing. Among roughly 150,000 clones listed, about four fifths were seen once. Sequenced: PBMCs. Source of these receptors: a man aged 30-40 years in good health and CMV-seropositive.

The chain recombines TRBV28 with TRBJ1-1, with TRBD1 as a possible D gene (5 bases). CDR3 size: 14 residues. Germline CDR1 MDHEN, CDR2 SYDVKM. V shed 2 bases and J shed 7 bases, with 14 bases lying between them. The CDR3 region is CASSLRPRQGEAFF. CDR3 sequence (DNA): TGTGCCAGCAGTTTAAGGCCGCGTCAGGGTGAAGCTTTCTTT.

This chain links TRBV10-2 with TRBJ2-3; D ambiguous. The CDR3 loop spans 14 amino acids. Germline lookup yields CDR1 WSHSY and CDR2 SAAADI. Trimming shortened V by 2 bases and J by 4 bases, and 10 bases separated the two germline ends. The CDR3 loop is CASSEPAQADTQYF. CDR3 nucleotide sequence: TGCGCCAGCAGTGAGCCCGCACAAGCAGATACGCAGTATTTT.

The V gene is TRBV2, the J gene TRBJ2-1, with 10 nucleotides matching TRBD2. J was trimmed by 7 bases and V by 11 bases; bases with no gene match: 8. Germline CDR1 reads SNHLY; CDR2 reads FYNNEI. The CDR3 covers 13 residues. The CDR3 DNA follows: TGTGCCGCTCCGACTAGCGGGCTGAATGAGCAGTTCTTC. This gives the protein CAAPTSGLNEQFF.

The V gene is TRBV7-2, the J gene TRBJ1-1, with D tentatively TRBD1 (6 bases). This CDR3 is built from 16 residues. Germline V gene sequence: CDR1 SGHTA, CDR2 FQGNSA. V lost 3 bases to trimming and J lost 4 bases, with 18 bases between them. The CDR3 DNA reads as TGTGCCAGCAGCTTGGGACCAGGGTTAGGGGGCACTGAAGCTTTCTTT. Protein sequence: CASSLGPGLGGTEAFF. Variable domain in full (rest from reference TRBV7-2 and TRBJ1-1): GAGVSQSPSNKVTEKGKDVELRCDPISGHTALYWYRQSLGQGLEFLIYFQGNSAPDKSGLPSDRFSAERTGGSVSTLTIQRTQQEDSAVYLCASSLGPGLGGTEAFFGQGTRLTVV.

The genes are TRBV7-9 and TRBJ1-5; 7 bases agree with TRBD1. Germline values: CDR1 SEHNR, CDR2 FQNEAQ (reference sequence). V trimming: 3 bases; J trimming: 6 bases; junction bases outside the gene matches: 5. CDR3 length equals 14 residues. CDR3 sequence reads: CASSLEGAAQPQHF. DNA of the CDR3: TGTGCCAGCAGCTTGGAGGGGGCGGCTCAGCCCCAGCATTTT.

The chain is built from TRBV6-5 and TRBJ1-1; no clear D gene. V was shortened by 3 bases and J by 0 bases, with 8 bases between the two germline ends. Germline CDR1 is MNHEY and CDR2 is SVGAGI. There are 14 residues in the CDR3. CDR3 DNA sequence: TGTGCCAGCAGTTATCTCACGGTGAACACTGAAGCTTTCTTT. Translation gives CASSYLTVNTEAFF.

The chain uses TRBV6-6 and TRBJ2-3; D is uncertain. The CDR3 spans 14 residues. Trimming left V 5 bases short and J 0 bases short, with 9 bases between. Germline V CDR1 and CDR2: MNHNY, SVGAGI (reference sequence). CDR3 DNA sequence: TGTGCCAGCAGTCGCGAACTGAGCACAGATACGCAGTATTTT. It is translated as CASSRELSTDTQYF.

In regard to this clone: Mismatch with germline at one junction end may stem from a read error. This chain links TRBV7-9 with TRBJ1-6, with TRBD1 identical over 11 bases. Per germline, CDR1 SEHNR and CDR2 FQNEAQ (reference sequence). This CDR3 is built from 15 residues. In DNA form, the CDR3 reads TGTGCCAGCAGTTTAGGACAGGGGGCTAATTCACCCCTCCACTTT. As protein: CASSLGQGANSPLHF.

CDR3 sequence: CASTLGTSNEKLFF. The CDR3 DNA sequence: TGCGCCAGCACCCTCGGGACAAGTAATGAAAAACTGTTTTTT. The chain joins TRBV5-1 to TRBJ1-4, with D maybe TRBD1 (6 bases). The length of the CDR3 is 14 residues. V was pared by 6 bases and J by 4 bases, with 13 bases between. From germline, CDR1 is SGHRS and CDR2 YFSETQ. Combining the CDR3 with reference TRBV5-1 and TRBJ1-4 gives the whole variable domain KAGVTQTPRYLIKTRGQQVTLSCSPISGHRSVSWYQQTPGQGLQFLFEYFSETQRNKGNFPGRFSGRQFSNSRSEMNVSTLELGDSALYLCASTLGTSNEKLFFGSGTQLSVL.

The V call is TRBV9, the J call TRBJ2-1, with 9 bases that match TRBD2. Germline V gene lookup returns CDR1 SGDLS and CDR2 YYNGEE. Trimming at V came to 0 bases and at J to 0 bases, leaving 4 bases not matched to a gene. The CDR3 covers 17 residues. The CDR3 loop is CASSVDGRGGSYNEQFF. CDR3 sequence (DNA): TGTGCCAGCAGCGTAGACGGGCGGGGGGGCTCCTACAATGAGCAGTTCTTC. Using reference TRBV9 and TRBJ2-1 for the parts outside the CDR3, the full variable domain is DSGVTQTPKHLITATGQRVTLRCSPRSGDLSVYWYQQSLDQGLQFLIQYYNGEERAKGNILERFSAQQFPDLHSELNLSSLELGDSALYFCASSVDGRGGSYNEQFFGPGTRLTVL.

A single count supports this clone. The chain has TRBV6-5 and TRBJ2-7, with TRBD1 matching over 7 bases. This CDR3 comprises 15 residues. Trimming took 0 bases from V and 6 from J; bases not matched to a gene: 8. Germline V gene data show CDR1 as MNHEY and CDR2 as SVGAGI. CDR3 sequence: CASSYSTGAGSEQYF. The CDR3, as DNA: TGTGCCAGCAGTTACTCAACAGGGGCTGGGAGCGAGCAGTACTTC.

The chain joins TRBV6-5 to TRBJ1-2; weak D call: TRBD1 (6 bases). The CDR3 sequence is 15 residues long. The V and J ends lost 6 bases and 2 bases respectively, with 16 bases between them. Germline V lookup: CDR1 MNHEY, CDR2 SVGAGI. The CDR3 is CASSQSTGLNYGYTF. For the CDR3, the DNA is TGTGCCAGCAGCCAGTCTACAGGGCTGAACTATGGCTACACCTTC.

CDR3 nucleotides: TGTGCCAGCTCACCAATCGGGGTGGGAGCCTACGAGCAGTACTTC. Residues: CASSPIGVGAYEQYF. This chain joins TRBV18 and TRBJ2-7, with D perhaps TRBD2 (5 bases). V gave up 2 bases and J gave up 2 bases, with 13 bases separating them. There are 15 residues in the CDR3. The germline CDR1 and CDR2 sequences are KGHSH and LQKENI.

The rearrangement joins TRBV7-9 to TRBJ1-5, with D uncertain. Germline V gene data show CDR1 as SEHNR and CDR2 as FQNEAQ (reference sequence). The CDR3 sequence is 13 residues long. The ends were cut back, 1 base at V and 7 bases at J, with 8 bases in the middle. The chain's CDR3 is CASSLGRGQPQHF. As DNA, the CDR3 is TGTGCCAGCAGCTTAGGTCGAGGACAGCCCCAGCATTTT.

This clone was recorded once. DNA for the CDR3: TGTGCCAGCAGTTACCCTAGCTTGGGCACCGGGGAGCTGTTTTTT. Translation: CASSYPSLGTGELFF. J is TRBJ2-2 and V is TRBV6-5, with D perhaps TRBD2 (5 bases). CDR3 size: 15 residues. Germline values: CDR1 MNHEY, CDR2 SVGAGI. The V gene lost 2 bases and the J gene lost 4 bases, with 11 bases spanning the gap.

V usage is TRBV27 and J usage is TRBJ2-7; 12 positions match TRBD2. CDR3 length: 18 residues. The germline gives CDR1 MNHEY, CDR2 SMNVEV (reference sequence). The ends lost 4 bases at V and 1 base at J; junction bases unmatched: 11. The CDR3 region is CASSSQPGLAGRSYEQYF. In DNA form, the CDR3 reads TGTGCCAGCAGTTCGCAACCGGGACTAGCGGGTAGATCCTACGAGCAGTACTTC.

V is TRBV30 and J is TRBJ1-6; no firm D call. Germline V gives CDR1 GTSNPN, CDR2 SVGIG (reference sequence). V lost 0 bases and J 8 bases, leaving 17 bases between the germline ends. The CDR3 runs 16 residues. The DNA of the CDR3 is TGTGCCTGGAGTGTAGGGATCTCGGCCGGGGATTCACCCCTCCACTTT. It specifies CAWSVGISAGDSPLHF. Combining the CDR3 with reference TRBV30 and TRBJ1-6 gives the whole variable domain SQTIHQWPATLVQPVGSPLSLECTVEGTSNPNLYWYRQAAGRGLQLLFYSVGIGQISSEVPQNLSASRPQDRQFILSSKKLLLSDSGFYLCAWSVGISAGDSPLHFGNGTRLTVT.

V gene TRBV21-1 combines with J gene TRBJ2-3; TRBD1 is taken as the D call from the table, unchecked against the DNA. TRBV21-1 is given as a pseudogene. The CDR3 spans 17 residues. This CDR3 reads CASSIRDRGLETDTQYF. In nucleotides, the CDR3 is TGTGCCAGCAGCATACGGGACAGGGGGTTAGAGACAGATACGCAGTATTTT.

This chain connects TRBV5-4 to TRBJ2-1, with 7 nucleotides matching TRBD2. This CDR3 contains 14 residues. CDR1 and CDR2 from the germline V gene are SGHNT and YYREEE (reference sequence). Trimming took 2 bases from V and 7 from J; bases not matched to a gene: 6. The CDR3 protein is CASSFGGGANEQFF. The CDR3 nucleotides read TGTGCCAGCAGCTTCGGGGGAGGGGCGAATGAGCAGTTCTTC.

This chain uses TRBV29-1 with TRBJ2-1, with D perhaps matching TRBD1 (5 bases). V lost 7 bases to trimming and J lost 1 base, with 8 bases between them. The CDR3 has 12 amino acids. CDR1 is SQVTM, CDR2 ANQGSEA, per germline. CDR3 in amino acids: CSAQESYNEQFF. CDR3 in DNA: TGCAGCGCACAGGAGTCCTACAATGAGCAGTTCTTC.

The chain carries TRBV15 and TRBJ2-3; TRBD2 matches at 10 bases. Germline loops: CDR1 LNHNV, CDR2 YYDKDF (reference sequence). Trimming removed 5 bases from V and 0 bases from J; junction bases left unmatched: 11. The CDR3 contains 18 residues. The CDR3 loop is CATSLPSGGSLSTDTQYF. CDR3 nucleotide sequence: TGTGCCACCAGCCTCCCTAGCGGGGGCTCGCTCAGCACAGATACGCAGTATTTT.

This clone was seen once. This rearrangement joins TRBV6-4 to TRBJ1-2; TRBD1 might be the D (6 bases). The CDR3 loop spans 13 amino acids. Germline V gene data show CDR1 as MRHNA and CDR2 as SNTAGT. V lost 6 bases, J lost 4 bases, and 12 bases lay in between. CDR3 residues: CASRLTGFYGYTF. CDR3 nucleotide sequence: TGTGCCAGCAGATTGACAGGTTTCTATGGCTACACCTTC.

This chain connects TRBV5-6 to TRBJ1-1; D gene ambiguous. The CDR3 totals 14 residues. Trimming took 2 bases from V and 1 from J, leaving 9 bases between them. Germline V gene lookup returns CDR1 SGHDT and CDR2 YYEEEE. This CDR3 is CASSLGLGNTEAFF. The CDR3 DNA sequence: TGTGCCAGCAGCTTAGGACTGGGGAACACTGAAGCTTTCTTT.

The CDR3 reads CASSPDNIYEQYF. The CDR3 coding sequence is TGTGCCAGCAGCCCGGACAATATCTACGAGCAGTACTTC. The rearrangement links TRBV7-9 to TRBJ2-7, with a weak D call TRBD1 (5 bases). The CDR3 consists of 13 residues. Germline assignment: CDR1 SEHNR and CDR2 FQNEAQ (reference sequence). The germline V and J ends were trimmed by 5 bases and 3 bases, with 11 bases remaining between them. Combining the CDR3 with reference TRBV7-9 and TRBJ2-7 gives the whole variable domain DTGVSQNPRHKITKRGQNVTFRCDPISEHNRLYWYRQTLGQGPEFLTYFQNEAQLEKSRLLSDRFSAERPKGSFSTLEIQRTEQGDSAMYLCASSPDNIYEQYFGPGTRLTVT.

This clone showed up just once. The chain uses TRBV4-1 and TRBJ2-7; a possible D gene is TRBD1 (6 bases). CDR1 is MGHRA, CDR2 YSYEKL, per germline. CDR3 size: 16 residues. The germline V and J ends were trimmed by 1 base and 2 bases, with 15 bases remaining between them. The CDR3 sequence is CASSQGWGQTTYEQYF. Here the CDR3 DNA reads TGCGCCAGCAGCCAAGGTTGGGGACAAACTACCTACGAGCAGTACTTC.

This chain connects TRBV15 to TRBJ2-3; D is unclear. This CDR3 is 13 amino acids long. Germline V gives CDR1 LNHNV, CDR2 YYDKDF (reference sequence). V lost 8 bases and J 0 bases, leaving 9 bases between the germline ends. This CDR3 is CATSITSTDTQYF. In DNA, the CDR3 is TGTGCCACCTCCATAACTAGCACAGATACGCAGTATTTT.

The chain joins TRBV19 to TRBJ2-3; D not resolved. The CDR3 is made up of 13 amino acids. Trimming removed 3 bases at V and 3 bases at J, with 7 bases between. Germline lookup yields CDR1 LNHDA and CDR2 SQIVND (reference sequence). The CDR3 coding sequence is TGTGCCAGTAGTATTTGGGCTACAGATACGCAGTATTTT. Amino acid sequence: CASSIWATDTQYF.

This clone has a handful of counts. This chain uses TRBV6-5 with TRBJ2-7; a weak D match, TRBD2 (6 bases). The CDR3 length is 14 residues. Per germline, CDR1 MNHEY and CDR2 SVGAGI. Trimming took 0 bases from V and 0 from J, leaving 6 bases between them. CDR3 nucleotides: TGTGCCAGCAGTTACTCGGAGGGCTCCTACGAGCAGTACTTC. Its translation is CASSYSEGSYEQYF.